A selection of T cell receptor beta chains follows, all from one sample in a study of cytomegalovirus exposure and HLA in healthy donors. Assay used: immunoSEQ multiplex PCR; TCRdb lists only in-frame clones, some missing. This table holds roughly 58,000 clones, roughly 80% found once. The specimen sequenced was PBMCs. The receptor set was obtained from a middle-aged woman in good health and CMV-seronegative. Both conserved end residues are part of each CDR3. The order of the fields is V gene, D gene, J gene, CDR3 DNA, CDR3 protein. The D gene is left open where the match is weak.

v_call: TRBV25-1
d_call: -
j_call: TRBJ2-2
cdr3_nt: TGTGCCAGCAGTGAATTGGGCGGCAGGCAACCCACCGGGGAACTGTTTTTT
cdr3_aa: CASSELGGRQPTGELFF

v_call: TRBV5-1
d_call: TRBD2
j_call: TRBJ2-2
cdr3_nt: TGCGCCAGCAGCCCTGGACTAGCGGGAGGTCGAGCCGGGGAGCTGTTTTTT
cdr3_aa: CASSPGLAGGRAGELFF

v_call: TRBV4-3
d_call: -
j_call: TRBJ2-1
cdr3_nt: TGCGCCAGCAGCCATAGAGCGAGGCCCTCCTACAATGAGCAGTTCTTC
cdr3_aa: CASSHRARPSYNEQFF

v_call: TRBV2
d_call: -
j_call: TRBJ1-1
cdr3_nt: TGTGCCGGAGGACAGACGAACACTGAAGCTTTCTTT
cdr3_aa: CAGGQTNTEAFF

v_call: TRBV28
d_call: -
j_call: TRBJ2-7
cdr3_nt: TGTGCCAGCAGTTCCCCCGTCGGGTCGTCCTACGAGCAGTACTTC
cdr3_aa: CASSSPVGSSYEQYF

v_call: TRBV29-1
d_call: TRBD2
j_call: TRBJ2-7
cdr3_nt: TGCAGCGTTTTGACTAGCCTCACCTACGAGCAGTACTTC
cdr3_aa: CSVLTSLTYEQYF

v_call: TRBV6-1
d_call: -
j_call: TRBJ2-7
cdr3_nt: TGTGCCAGCATAAAGGCTAGCCACTCCTACGAGCAGTACTTC
cdr3_aa: CASIKASHSYEQYF

v_call: TRBV11-2
d_call: -
j_call: TRBJ2-1
cdr3_nt: TGTGCCAGCAGCTTCCGGGAGCAAAGCTCCTACAATGAGCAGTTCTTC
cdr3_aa: CASSFREQSSYNEQFF

v_call: TRBV5-6
d_call: -
j_call: TRBJ2-5
cdr3_nt: TGTGCCAGCAGCTCAACAGGAACAGAGACCCAGTACTTC
cdr3_aa: CASSSTGTETQYF

v_call: TRBV19
d_call: TRBD2
j_call: TRBJ2-1
cdr3_nt: TGTGCCAGTACCGCGACTAGCGGGAGAGAAAGCAATGAGCAGTTCTTC
cdr3_aa: CASTATSGRESNEQFF

v_call: TRBV10-3
d_call: -
j_call: TRBJ1-1
cdr3_nt: TGTGCCATCAGTGAAAACGGTGAAGCTTTCTTT
cdr3_aa: CAISENGEAFF

v_call: TRBV7-3
d_call: TRBD1
j_call: TRBJ1-1
cdr3_nt: TGTGCCAGCAGCCCCGGGACAGGGGCGGAAGCTTTCTTT
cdr3_aa: CASSPGTGAEAFF

v_call: TRBV7-2
d_call: -
j_call: TRBJ1-1
cdr3_nt: TGTGCCAGCAGCACCGAATACTACACTGAAGCTTTCTTT
cdr3_aa: CASSTEYYTEAFF

v_call: TRBV7-9
d_call: -
j_call: TRBJ2-1
cdr3_nt: TGTGCCAGCAGCTTAGTTGGCGATAGCGACTACAATGAGCAGTTCTTC
cdr3_aa: CASSLVGDSDYNEQFF

v_call: TRBV19
d_call: TRBD1
j_call: TRBJ2-7
cdr3_nt: TGTGCCAGTACCACGACAGGGAGCTCCTACGAGCAGTACTTC
cdr3_aa: CASTTTGSSYEQYF

v_call: TRBV19
d_call: TRBD1
j_call: TRBJ2-7
cdr3_nt: TGTGCCAGTCGCATTGGGACAGGCTCCTACGAGCAGTACTTC
cdr3_aa: CASRIGTGSYEQYF

v_call: TRBV18
d_call: -
j_call: TRBJ2-4
cdr3_nt: TGTGCCAGCTCACCACTCGGCGGGACAGCCAAAAACATTCAGTACTTC
cdr3_aa: CASSPLGGTAKNIQYF

v_call: TRBV28
d_call: -
j_call: TRBJ2-5
cdr3_nt: TGTGCCAGCAGTTTATGGGCCGAACCCCAAGAGACCCAGTACTTC
cdr3_aa: CASSLWAEPQETQYF